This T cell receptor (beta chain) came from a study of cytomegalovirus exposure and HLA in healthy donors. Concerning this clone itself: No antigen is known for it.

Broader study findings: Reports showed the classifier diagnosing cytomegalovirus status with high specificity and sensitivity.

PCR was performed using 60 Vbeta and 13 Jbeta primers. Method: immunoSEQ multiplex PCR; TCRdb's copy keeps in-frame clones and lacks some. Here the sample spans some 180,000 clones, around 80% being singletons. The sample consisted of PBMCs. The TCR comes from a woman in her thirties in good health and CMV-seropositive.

The CDR3 sequence is CASSSTLRLRPSLDEQYF. In DNA form, the CDR3 reads TGTGCCAGCAGCTCCACCCTCCGGTTGAGGCCCTCCCTAGACGAGCAGTACTTC. The V and J genes are TRBV7-9 and TRBJ2-5; D is ambiguous. Judging by the DNA end, TRBJ2-7 fits better; the J call may be wrong. CDR1 is SEHNR and CDR2 is FQNEAQ in the germline V gene (reference sequence). This CDR3 comprises 18 residues.